Given below is one T cell receptor (beta chain) in context. This clonotype was picked up many times. Its antigen is currently not known. Base quality data are lacking; no much larger clone is found one base away. The sample's time point label is to be understood as: newly diagnosed GD, antithyroid drugs for less than 3 months. For both TCR sequencing and RNA sequencing, RNA was extracted from PBMCs in TRIzol. The diagnosis of Graves' disease followed American Thyroid Association guidelines. The patients came from an endocrinology department in Xi'an, China. Each patient gave roughly 8.4 milliliters of peripheral blood, collected in an EDTA anticoagulant tube. PBMCs were isolated by Ficoll Paque Plus density gradient separation without further T cell sorting. An Agilent 2100 Bioanalyzer and agarose gel were used to check RNA quality, and a NanoDrop 2000 was used to measure RNA concentration. The data derive from a study of regulatory T cells in long-lasting Graves disease (dated by TCRdb to the early 2020s). Some background on the complete study: Patients with newly diagnosed Graves' disease had been on antithyroid drugs for under 3 months. Peripheral blood TCR sequencing and RNA sequencing compared persistent Graves' disease patients with newly diagnosed Graves' disease patients. The study was conducted in China and was registered as a clinical trial. TCR sequencing covered about 13 persistent and 20 or so newly diagnosed Graves' disease patients, around 33 samples in total. Points the paper makes about the study in general: Persistent disease showed preferential use of TRBV28, TRBJ1-2 and TRBJ2-5, whereas newly diagnosed disease favored TRBV20-1 and TRBJ2-1. Peripheral blood alone was examined, since thyroid tissue, which constituted the primary lesion, could not be accessed. Lower TCR Shannon entropy and fewer highly expanded clones were observed in persistent Graves' disease patients than in newly diagnosed patients, which suggested clonal expansion. More public clonotypes were shared among persistent patients (under 3,000) than among newly diagnosed patients (just under 1,000). As a limitation, the authors acknowledged that the small sample size may reduce accuracy. Sequencing and analysis were limited to the TCR beta chain.

CDR1 and CDR2 were assigned from the germline V gene as MNHNS and SASEGT. The CDR3, from cysteine to phenylalanine, totals 14 residues. Of all the DNA, just the CDR3 is kept, 42 bases in frame from base 1. V is clipped by 7 bases and J by 2 bases, and the sequence between their germline boundaries is 12 bases long. The library was built by means of multiplex PCR. The sequencer was an Illumina HiSeq 4000. CDR3 regions were amplified by Arm-PCR with iRepertoire HTBI primers to construct TCR beta libraries. Before sequencing, the PCR products underwent gel purification. The paper's data handling went like this. A total of roughly 67 TRBV and more than twelve TRBJ segments were identified across samples and were used for gene usage analysis of CDR3 amino acid clonotypes. Filtered high-quality paired reads were merged into contigs using COPE and FqMerger. BLAST was used to align contigs to IMGT TRBV, TRBD and TRBJ reference genes, and CDR3 was defined according to IMGT. Any clonotype with a frequency above 0.1% was counted as a highly expanded clone. Repertoire diversity was measured by Shannon entropy, and V-J evenness by the Gini coefficient. A clonotype was considered public if more than one individual shared it. The public reads were quality trimmed at Q25 with fastp and then assembled into clones with MiXCR by TCRdb, keeping productive beta chains. Records with the same CDR3 protein are collapsed into one entry carrying the most frequent genes and DNA. In this record, the V and J calls reflect TCRdb's handling and not the investigators' own analysis. Counted in this sample were roughly 430,000 distinct CDR3 sequences; 16% of them appeared once. The ten largest clones capture roughly 10% of the sample.

The same sample was also used in a study of T cells in Graves' hyperthyroidism and ophthalmopathy. As that second study puts it: Stable Graves' hyperthyroidism was defined as no progression to ophthalmopathy during 18 months of follow-up. Hyperthyroidism patients were newly diagnosed, had a disease duration of under 2 months, and were aged 18 to 65 years. Any patient with an uncontrolled infection, another autoimmune disease, pregnancy or lactation was excluded. Clinical symptoms, serum thyroxine and TRAb, thyroid ultrasound, and orbital computed tomography formed the basis for the diagnoses. The first round of RT-PCR for the TCR CDR3 was performed with the HTBI primer set and the Qiagen OneStep RT-PCR kit. Most expanded thyroid clonotypes (frequency above 0.001) were also detected in blood, a finding suggesting that blood repertoires may reflect thyroid immune responses. Ophthalmopathy was separated from stable hyperthyroidism by a 13 V-J signature model, with approximately 90% sensitivity and 81% to 82% specificity obtained in cross-validation and 80%/75% obtained in testing. In validation, the model predicted progression to ophthalmopathy with approximately 71% sensitivity and less than 75% specificity, a median of 6.5 months before onset. A discovery cohort of fewer than 110 patients, approximately 44 with Graves' ophthalmopathy and more than 55 with stable Graves' hyperthyroidism, was used to find distinguishing TCR V-J signatures. Prospective prediction of ophthalmopathy was tested in an independent validation cohort consisting of 18 hyperthyroidism patients and some 16 patients who later progressed to ophthalmopathy. The 90 to 100 discovery patients were randomly divided into training and test sets at a 7:3 ratio. Thyroid tissue and blood T-cell repertoires from six Graves' hyperthyroidism patients were also compared in the study. Once sampling was done, hyperthyroidism patients were given methimazole at a starting dose of 30 mg daily, whereas ophthalmopathy patients were given high-dose intravenous methylprednisolone. Libraries were constructed in a second round of multiplex PCR, after which size selection and purification were performed. Sequencing of the libraries was done on an Illumina HiSeq2000 using paired-end 100 bp reads. Raw data were processed with SOAPnuke, discarding reads with adapters, uncalled bases, mean Phred below 15, or no exact constant-primer or identifier match. High-quality paired reads were merged using COPE v1.2.5, and each unique nucleotide sequence was defined as a clonotype. MiTCR v1.1 was used to align the clonotypes against IMGT TRBV, TRBD and TRBJ reference segments. The analysis included only V-J combinations with a frequency above 0.0001, which together covered 99% to 99.2% of the repertoires. A TCS score was defined as the ratio of F50 (clonal expansion) to E x V (chaos), with BLOSUM62-based TCRdist applied between CDR3 peptides within each V-J. Welch's t-statistics and random forest reduced roughly 530 V-J features to 13, which were used in a naive Bayes classifier (R e1071). Sample size was not statistically predetermined, and investigators were not blinded to group allocation. TCR Vbeta CDR3 sequencing of 140 or so peripheral blood samples (about 45 ophthalmopathy, approximately 80 hyperthyroidism and approximately 17 progressor patients) is reported in the paper.

The chain employs TRBV6-1 and TRBJ2-1; the D call could be TRBD1 or TRBD2, with each sharing 5 bases. The sequenced sample was peripheral blood mononuclear cells (PBMCs), obtained at new diagnosis, from a patient treated with antithyroid drugs. This TCR was recovered from a woman aged 25 to 45 with Graves disease. Donor details come from another sample of the same person, matched by shared clones. The DNA sequence follows: TGTGCCAGCAATGAGGGGATGGCCTACAATGAGCAGTTCTTC. Its protein product is CASNEGMAYNEQFF.